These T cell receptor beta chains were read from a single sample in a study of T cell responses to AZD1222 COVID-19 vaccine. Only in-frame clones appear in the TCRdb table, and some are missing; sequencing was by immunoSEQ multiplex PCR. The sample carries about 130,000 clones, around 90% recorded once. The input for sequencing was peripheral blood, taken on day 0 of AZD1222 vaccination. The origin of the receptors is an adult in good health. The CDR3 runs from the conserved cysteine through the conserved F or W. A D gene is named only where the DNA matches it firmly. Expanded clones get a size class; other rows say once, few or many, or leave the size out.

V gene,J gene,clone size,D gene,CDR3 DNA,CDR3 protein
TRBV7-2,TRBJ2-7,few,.,TGTGCCAGCAGCACTCACCCGGGACGTAGCTCCTACGAGCAGTACTTC,CASSTHPGRSSYEQYF
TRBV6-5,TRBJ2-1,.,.,TGTGCCAGCGGGTCGAATAGGGCCGGCCATCAGTTCTTC,CASGSNRAGHQFF
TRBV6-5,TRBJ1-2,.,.,TGTGCCAGCAGTTACTCGGGCAGATTTAACTATGGCTACACCTTC,CASSYSGRFNYGYTF
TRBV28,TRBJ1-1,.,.,TGTGCCAGCCCGAACCCCATGAACACTGAAGCTTTCTTT,CASPNPMNTEAFF
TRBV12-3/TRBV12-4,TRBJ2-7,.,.,TGTGCCAGCGAGCAGGAGAAAGACTACGAGCAGTACTTC,CASEQEKDYEQYF
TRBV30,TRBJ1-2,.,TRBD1,TGTGCCTATACGAGGGACAGGGGTGTTTATGGCTACACCTTC,CAYTRDRGVYGYTF
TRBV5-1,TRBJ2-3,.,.,TGCGCCAGCTCGCTCGGCGGGAGCACAGATACGCAGTATTTT,CASSLGGSTDTQYF
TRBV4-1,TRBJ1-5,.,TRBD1,TGCGCCAGCAGCCAAGGTGGACAGGGAGTCCAGCCCCAGCATTTT,CASSQGGQGVQPQHF
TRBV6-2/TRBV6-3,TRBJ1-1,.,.,TGTGCCAGCAGTTACTCCTCAATGAACACTGAAGCTTTCTTT,CASSYSSMNTEAFF
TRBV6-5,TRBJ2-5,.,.,TGTGCCAGCAGTTACTTGGAGACCCAGTACTTC,CASSYLETQYF
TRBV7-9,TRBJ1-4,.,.,TGTGCCAGCAGCTTACGGATTGAAAAACTGTTTTTT,CASSLRIEKLFF
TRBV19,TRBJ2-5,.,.,TGTGCCAGTAATTCAGGGGTCGGCGGGACCCAGTACTTC,CASNSGVGGTQYF
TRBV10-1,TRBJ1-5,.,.,TGCGCCAGCAGTGAGTGGAATCAGCCCCAGCATTTT,CASSEWNQPQHF
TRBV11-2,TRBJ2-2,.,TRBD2,TGTGCCAGCAGCGGACTAGCGGGGGGCAACACCGGGGAGCTGTTTTTT,CASSGLAGGNTGELFF
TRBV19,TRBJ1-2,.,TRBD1,TGTGCCAGTAGTATCGGCCCAGGGGGGCTGAACTATGGCTACACCTTC,CASSIGPGGLNYGYTF
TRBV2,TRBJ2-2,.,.,TGTGCCAGCAGTGAAGTACCCACTAACACCGGGGAGCTGTTTTTT,CASSEVPTNTGELFF
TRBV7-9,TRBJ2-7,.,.,TGTGCCAGCAGCTTAGGACTGGCAGGGAATTCGGAGGAGCAGTACTTC,CASSLGLAGNSEEQYF
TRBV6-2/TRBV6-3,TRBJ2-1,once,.,TGTGCCAGCACCCCGCGCGGCTGGGGCTTGGGCAATGAGCAGTTCTTC,CASTPRGWGLGNEQFF
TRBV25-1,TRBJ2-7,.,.,TGTGCCAGCAGTGTTCGGGGCGCCAGCCTCTACGAGCAGTACTTC,CASSVRGASLYEQYF
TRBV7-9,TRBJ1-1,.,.,TGTGCCAGCAGCTTTCTTATCGGGTCGAACACTGAAGCTTTCTTT,CASSFLIGSNTEAFF
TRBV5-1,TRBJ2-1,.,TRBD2,TGCGCCAGCTGGATCCCGGGACTAGCGAACAATGAGCAGTTCTTC,CASWIPGLANNEQFF
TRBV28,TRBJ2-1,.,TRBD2,TGTGCCAGCACGGGCTTAGCGGGAGGGTACCCTGAGCAGTTCTTC,CASTGLAGGYPEQFF
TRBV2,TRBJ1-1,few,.,TGTGCCAGCAGTGAGGGGGGAAACACTGAAGCTTTCTTT,CASSEGGNTEAFF
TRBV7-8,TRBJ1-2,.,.,TGTGCCAGCACCCCCGGCGGGAACCCCAGGGCCTATGGCTACACCTTC,CASTPGGNPRAYGYTF
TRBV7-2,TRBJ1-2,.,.,TGTGCCAGCAGCTCCAGGTGGATTCTCTATGGCTACACCTTC,CASSSRWILYGYTF
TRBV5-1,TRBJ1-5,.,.,TGCGCCAGCAGCTTGGAGGGCAGGGAGGTTCAGCCCCAGCATTTT,CASSLEGREVQPQHF
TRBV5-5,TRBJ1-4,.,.,TGTGCCAGCAGCTTGATAGGGCAGGGCAATGAAAAACTGTTTTTT,CASSLIGQGNEKLFF
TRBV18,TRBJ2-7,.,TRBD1,TGTGCCAGCTCACGAGGACAGGGGTCCTACGAGCAGTACTTC,CASSRGQGSYEQYF
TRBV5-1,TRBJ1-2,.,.,TGCGCCAGCAGCTTCCCCAGGGGCTATGGCTACACCTTC,CASSFPRGYGYTF
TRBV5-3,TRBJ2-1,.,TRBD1,TGTGCCAGAAGCTCGCCGGGACAGGGGTTCGAGGATGAGCAGTTCTTC,CARSSPGQGFEDEQFF
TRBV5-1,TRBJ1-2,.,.,TGCGCCAGCAGCGAGGTTAGACAGCATGGCTACACCTTC,CASSEVRQHGYTF
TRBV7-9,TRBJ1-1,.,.,TGTGCCAGCAGCTCCTCTCTTCGACAATTCTCTGAAGCTTTCTTT,CASSSSLRQFSEAFF
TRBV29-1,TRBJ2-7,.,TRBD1,TGCAGCGTTGGAGGGACAGGGGGCTACGAGCAGTACTTC,CSVGGTGGYEQYF
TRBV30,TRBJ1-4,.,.,TGTGCCTGGAGTGCCCCTCTCCCCCTGAAGAATGAAAAACTGTTTTTT,CAWSAPLPLKNEKLFF
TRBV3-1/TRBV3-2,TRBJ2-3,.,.,TGTGCCAGCAGCCGTCAGGGACTTTCTACGCAGTATTTT,CASSRQGLSTQYF
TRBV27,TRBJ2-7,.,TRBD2,TGTGCCAGCAGTTTTTATGGGACTAGCGGGAGCTACGAGCAGTACTTC,CASSFYGTSGSYEQYF
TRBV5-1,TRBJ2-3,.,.,TGCGCCAGCAGACCCCAGACTACCGCTAGCACAGATACGCAGTATTTT,CASRPQTTASTDTQYF
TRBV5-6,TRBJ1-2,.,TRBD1,TGTGCCAGCAGCTTGGGGGACAGGCCTCACACCTTC,CASSLGDRPHTF
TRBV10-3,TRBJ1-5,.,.,TGTGCCATCAGTGATTCTGGTCGCTTAGGGAGCAATCAGCCCCAGCATTTT,CAISDSGRLGSNQPQHF
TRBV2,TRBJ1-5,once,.,TGTGCCAGCCTCGCGGGCGGGCTTAAGCAGCCCCAGCATTTT,CASLAGGLKQPQHF
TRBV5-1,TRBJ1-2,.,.,TGCGCCAGCAGCTTGGATTATGGGTATGGCTACACCTTC,CASSLDYGYGYTF
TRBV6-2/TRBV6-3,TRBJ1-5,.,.,TGTGCCAGCAGTTACGGGGCGTTGGGCAATCAGCCCCAGCATTTT,CASSYGALGNQPQHF
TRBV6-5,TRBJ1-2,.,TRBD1,TGTGCCAGCAGTTACGGGCAGGGGGCTGTTCCTTACACCTTC,CASSYGQGAVPYTF
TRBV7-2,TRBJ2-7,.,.,TGTGCCAGCAGCTTAACCGGGACGCCGGGGAGTGGCGAGCAGTACTTC,CASSLTGTPGSGEQYF
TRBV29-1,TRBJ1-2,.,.,TGCAGCGTTGTCAGGGTGTCTAACTATGGCTACACCTTC,CSVVRVSNYGYTF
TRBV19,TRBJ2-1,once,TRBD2,TGTGCCACTAGGGGCGGGGGATACAATGAGCAGTTCTTC,CATRGGGYNEQFF
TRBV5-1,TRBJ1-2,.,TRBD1,TGCGCCAGCAGCTACTCTGGACAGGGGAATGGCTACACCTTC,CASSYSGQGNGYTF
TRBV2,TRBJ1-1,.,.,TGTGCCAGCAGTGAAGATTTATTTTTAAGGGACACTGAAGCTTTCTTT,CASSEDLFLRDTEAFF
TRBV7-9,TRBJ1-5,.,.,TGTGCCAGCAGCGGAGAAGCCAATCAGCCCCAGCATTTT,CASSGEANQPQHF
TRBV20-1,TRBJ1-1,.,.,TGCAGTGCTAGTCGGGCAGGGCCATTGAACACTGAAGCTTTCTTT,CSASRAGPLNTEAFF